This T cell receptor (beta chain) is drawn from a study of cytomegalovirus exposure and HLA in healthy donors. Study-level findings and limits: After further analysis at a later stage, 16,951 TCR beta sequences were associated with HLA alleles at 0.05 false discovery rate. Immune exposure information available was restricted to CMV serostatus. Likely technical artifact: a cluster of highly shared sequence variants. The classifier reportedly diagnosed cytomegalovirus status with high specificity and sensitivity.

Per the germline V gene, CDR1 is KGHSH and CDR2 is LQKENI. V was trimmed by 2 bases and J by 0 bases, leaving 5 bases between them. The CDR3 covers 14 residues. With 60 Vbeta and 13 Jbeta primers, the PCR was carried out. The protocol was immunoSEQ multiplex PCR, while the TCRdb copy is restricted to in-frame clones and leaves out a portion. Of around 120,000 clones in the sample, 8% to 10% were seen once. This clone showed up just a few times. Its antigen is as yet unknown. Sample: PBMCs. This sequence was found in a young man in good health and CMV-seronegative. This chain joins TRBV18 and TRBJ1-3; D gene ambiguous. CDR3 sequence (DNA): TGTGCCAGCTCACCAGAGGGCTCTGGAAACACCATATATTTT. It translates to CASSPEGSGNTIYF. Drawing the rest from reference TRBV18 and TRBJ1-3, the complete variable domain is NAGVMQNPRHLVRRRGQEARLRCSPMKGHSHVYWYRQLPEEGLKFMVYLQKENIIDESGMPKERFSAEFPKEGPSILRIQQVVRGDSAAYFCASSPEGSGNTIYFGEGSWLTVV.